This T cell receptor (beta chain) was retrieved from a study of blood T cell repertoires in COVID-19. Assay used: immunoSEQ multiplex PCR; TCRdb lists only in-frame clones, some missing. Here the sample spans roughly 520,000 clones, roughly 90% being singletons. Which cohort a participant joined came from the clinical history participants gave. Germline values: CDR1 SEHNR, CDR2 FQNEAQ (reference sequence). The length of the CDR3 is 14 residues. The germline V and J ends were trimmed by 7 bases and 5 bases, with 15 bases remaining between them. The genes are TRBV7-9 and TRBJ1-5; D uncertain. This sequence originates from a woman aged 40 to 55 who had recovered from COVID-19. Sequences were obtained from PBMCs or T cells enriched from blood (not recorded which). In DNA, the CDR3 is TGTGCCAGCACCCTCGGCGGCAGTCATCAGCCCCAGCATTTT. It codes for CASTLGGSHQPQHF.